This T cell receptor beta chain was identified in a study of shared clonotypes between healthy human individuals. The CDR3 extends over 14 amino acids. On this clone itself: Its antigen remains unknown.

Findings of the study overall: Sorted-subset sequencing was shown by rarefaction to be incomplete despite large depth. It was the non-shared clonotypes that had lower generation probabilities than clonotypes shared by all four donors.

The deep-level immunoSEQ assay was used. Measured with immunoSEQ multiplex PCR; TCRdb has only the in-frame clones, and not every one. The table records 2 million to 2.5 million clones, 90% to 96% of them present only once. Investigators divided CD4+ cells into CD45RA+ naive and CD45RA-negative memory subsets. The sample taken for sequencing was naive CD4+ T cells sorted from blood. Documented subset: CD45RA+ positively selected. The rearrangement joins TRBV12-2 to TRBJ2-7; the D call of TRBD2 is as the table states it, not checked on the DNA. TRBV12-2 is annotated as a pseudogene. The receptor comes from a man between 18 and 35 years old in good health. CDR3 coding DNA: TGTGCAAGTCGCTTTAGAGGGACTTCCTACGAGCAGTACTTC. The encoded protein is CASRFRGTSYEQYF.